Included here is one T cell receptor beta chain sequence, with context. What it binds is not known. This CDR3 spans 17 amino acids. The J segment lost 2 bases and the V segment lost 3 bases, leaving 11 bases of the junction unmatched. The germline gives CDR1 MNHNS, CDR2 SASEGT. These data originate in a study of early stage breast cancer tumors. Findings and caveats of the study: Compared with adjacent normal breast tissue, tumors showed roughly 2.4-fold greater T cell density and higher clonality. Functional markers like CD4, CD8 and FOXP3 were missed in bulk sequencing.

Clones were read by immunoSEQ multiplex PCR, and TCRdb kept only the in-frame ones, dropping some. The sample yields about 69,000 clones, roughly 80% seen once. This TCR was recovered from a person aged 35-49 years with breast cancer. The sample was blood. This chain links TRBV6-1 with TRBJ2-7; 9 bases map to TRBD2. DNA for the CDR3: TGTGCCAGCAGTGATATCTTTAGCGGGAGTGTCGCCTACGAGCAGTACTTC. This codes for CASSDIFSGSVAYEQYF.